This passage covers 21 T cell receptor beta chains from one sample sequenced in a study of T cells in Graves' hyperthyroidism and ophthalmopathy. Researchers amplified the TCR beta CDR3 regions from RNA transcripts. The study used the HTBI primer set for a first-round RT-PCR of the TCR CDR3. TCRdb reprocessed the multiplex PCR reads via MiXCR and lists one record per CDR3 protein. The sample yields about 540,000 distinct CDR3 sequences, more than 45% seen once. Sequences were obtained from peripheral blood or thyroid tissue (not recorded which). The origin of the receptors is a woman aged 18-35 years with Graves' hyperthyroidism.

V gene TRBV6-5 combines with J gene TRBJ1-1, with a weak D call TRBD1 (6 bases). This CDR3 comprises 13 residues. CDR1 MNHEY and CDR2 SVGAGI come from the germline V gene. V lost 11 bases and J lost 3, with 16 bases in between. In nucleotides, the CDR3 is TGTGCCGTCAGTGAAGGGGGGGACACTGAAGCTTTCTTT. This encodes CAVSEGGDTEAFF.

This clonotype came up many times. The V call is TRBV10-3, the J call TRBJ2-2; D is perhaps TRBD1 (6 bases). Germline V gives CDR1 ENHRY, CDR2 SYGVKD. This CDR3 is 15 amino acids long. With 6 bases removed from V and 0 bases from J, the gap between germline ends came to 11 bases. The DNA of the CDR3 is TGTGCCATCAGCCTCAGGGGCACGAACACCGGGGAGCTGTTTTTT. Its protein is CAISLRGTNTGELFF.

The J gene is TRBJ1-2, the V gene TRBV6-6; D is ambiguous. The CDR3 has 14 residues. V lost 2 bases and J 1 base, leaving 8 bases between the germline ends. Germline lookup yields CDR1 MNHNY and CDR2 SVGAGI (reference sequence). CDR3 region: CASSYTSDNYGYTF. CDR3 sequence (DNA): TGTGCCAGCAGTTACACCTCAGATAACTATGGCTACACCTTC.

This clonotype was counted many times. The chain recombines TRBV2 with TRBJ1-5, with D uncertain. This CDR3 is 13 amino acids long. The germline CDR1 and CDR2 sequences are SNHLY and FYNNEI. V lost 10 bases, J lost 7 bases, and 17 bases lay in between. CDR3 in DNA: TGTGCCATTAAGGTGGTCGCGGGACAGCCCCAGCATTTT. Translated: CAIKVVAGQPQHF. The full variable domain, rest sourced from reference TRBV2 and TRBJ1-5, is EPEVTQTPSHQVTQMGQEVILRCVPISNHLYFYWYRQILGQKVEFLVSFYNNEISEKSEIFDDQFSVERPDGSNFTLKIRSTKLEDSAMYFCAIKVVAGQPQHFGDGTRLSIL.

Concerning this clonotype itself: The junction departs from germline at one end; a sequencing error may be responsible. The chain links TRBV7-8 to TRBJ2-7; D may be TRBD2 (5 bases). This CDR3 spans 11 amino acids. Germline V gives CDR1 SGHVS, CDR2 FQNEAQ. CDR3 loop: CASSLLGELYF. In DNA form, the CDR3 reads TGTGCCAGCAGCTTACTCGGGGAGCTGTACTTC.

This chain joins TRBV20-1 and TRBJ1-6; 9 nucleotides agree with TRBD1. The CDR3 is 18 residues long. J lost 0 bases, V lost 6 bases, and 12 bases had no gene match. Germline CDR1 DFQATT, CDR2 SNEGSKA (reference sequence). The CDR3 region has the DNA TGCAGTGCCCCCCGGGACAGGGAAACAAGCTCCTATAATTCACCCCTCCACTTT. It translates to CSAPRDRETSSYNSPLHF.

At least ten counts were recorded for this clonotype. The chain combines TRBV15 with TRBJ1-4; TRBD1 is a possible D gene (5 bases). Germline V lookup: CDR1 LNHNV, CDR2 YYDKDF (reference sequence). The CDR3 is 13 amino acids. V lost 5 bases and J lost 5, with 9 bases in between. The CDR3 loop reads CATSLSGNEKLFF. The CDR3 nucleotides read TGTGCCACCAGCCTGTCAGGGAATGAAAAACTGTTTTTT. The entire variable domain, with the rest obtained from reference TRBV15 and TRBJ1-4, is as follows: DAMVIQNPRYQVTQFGKPVTLSCSQTLNHNVMYWYQQKSSQAPKLLFHYYDKDFNNEADTPDNFQSRRPNTSFCFLDIRSPGLGDTAMYLCATSLSGNEKLFFGSGTQLSVL.

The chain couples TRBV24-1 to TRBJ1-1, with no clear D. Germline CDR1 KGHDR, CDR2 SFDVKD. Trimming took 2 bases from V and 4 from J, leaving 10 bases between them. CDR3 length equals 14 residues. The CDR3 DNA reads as TGTGCCACCAGTGATTCGGGTCTCGGCACTGAAGCTTTCTTT. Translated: CATSDSGLGTEAFF.

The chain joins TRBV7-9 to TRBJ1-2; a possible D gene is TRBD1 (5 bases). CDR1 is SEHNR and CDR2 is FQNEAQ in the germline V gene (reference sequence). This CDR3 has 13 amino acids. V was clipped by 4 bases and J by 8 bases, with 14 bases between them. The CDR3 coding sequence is TGTGCCAGCAGCTCCGCTGGGGCGCGGGGCTACACCTTC. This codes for CASSSAGARGYTF. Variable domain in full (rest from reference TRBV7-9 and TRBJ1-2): DTGVSQNPRHKITKRGQNVTFRCDPISEHNRLYWYRQTLGQGPEFLTYFQNEAQLEKSRLLSDRFSAERPKGSFSTLEIQRTEQGDSAMYLCASSSAGARGYTFGSGTRLTVV.

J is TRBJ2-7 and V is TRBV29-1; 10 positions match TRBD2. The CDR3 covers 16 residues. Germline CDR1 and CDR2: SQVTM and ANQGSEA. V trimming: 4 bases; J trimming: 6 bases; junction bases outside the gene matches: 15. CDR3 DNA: TGCAGCGTTGGGGATGGGCTAGCGGGGGATCGGGTCGAGCAGTACTTC. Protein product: CSVGDGLAGDRVEQYF.

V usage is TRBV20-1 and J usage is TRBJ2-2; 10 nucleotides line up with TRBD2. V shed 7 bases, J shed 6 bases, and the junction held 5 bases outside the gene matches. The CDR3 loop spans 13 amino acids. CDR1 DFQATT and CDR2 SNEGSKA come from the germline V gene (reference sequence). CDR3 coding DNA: TGCAGTGTTACTAGCGGGACGGCCGGGGAGCTGTTTTTT. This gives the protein CSVTSGTAGELFF.

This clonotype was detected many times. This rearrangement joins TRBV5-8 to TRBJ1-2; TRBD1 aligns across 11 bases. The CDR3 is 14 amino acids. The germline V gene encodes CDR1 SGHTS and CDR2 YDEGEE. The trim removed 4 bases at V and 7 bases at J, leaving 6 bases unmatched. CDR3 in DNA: TGTGCCAGCAGCATGGACAGGGGGCAGGGTGGCTACACCTTC. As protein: CASSMDRGQGGYTF.

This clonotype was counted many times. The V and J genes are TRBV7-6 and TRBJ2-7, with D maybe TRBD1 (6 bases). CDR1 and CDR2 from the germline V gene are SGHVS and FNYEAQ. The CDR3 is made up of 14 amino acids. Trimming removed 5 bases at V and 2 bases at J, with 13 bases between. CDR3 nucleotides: TGTGCCAGCAGCGTGGGACACGGTCCCTACGAGCAGTACTTC. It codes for CASSVGHGPYEQYF.

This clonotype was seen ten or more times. The CDR3 region has the DNA TGTGCCACCAGTGATCGGATGACAGGGTTGCGGGAGACCCAGTACTTC. This codes for CATSDRMTGLRETQYF. The chain has TRBV24-1 and TRBJ2-5, with 7 positions matching TRBD1. The CDR3 consists of 16 residues. Germline V gives CDR1 KGHDR, CDR2 SFDVKD. J gave up 5 bases and V 3 bases, and 11 bases lay outside the gene matches.

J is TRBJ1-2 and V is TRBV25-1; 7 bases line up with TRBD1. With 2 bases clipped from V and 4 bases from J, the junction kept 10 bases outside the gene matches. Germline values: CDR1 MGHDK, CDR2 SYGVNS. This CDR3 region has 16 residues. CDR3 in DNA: TGTGCCAGCAGTGAAGTGGGGCGACAGGGTATCTATGGCTACACCTTC. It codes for CASSEVGRQGIYGYTF.

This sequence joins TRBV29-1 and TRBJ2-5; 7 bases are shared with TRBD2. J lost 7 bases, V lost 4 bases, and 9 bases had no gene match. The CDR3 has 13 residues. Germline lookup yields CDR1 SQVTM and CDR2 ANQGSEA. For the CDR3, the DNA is TGCAGCGTTGGGGCAGCTAGCGGCCGGACCCAGTACTTC. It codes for CSVGAASGRTQYF.

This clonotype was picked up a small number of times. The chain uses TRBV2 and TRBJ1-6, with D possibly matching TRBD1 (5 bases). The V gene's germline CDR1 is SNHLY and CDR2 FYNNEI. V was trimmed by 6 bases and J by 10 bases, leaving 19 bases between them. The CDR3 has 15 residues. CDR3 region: CASSFIGGIRSPLHF. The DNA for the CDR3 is TGTGCCAGCAGCTTCATCGGGGGAATTAGGTCACCCCTCCACTTT.

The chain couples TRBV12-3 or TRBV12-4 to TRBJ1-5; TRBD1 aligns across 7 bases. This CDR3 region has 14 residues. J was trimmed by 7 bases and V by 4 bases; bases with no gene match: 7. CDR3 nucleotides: TGTGCCAGCAGTTCATCAGGGGGTGGACAGCCCCAGCATTTT. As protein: CASSSSGGGQPQHF.

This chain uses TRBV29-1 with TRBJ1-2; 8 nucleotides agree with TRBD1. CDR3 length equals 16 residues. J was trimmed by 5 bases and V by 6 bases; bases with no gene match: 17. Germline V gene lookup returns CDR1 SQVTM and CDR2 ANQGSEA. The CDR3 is CSVPQTGVSTRYGYTF. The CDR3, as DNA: TGCAGCGTCCCCCAGACAGGGGTTTCCACGCGGTATGGCTACACCTTC. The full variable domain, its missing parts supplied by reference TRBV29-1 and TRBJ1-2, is SAVISQKPSRDICQRGTSLTIQCQVDSQVTMMFWYRQQPGQSLTLIATANQGSEATYESGFVIDKFPISRPNLTFSTLTVSNMSPEDSSIYLCSVPQTGVSTRYGYTFGSGTRLTVV.

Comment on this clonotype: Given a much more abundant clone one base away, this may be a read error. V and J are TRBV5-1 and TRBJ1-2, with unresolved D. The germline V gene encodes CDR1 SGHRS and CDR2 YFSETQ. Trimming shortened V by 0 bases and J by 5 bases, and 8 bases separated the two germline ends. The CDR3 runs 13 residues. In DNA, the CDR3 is TGCGCCAGCAGCTTGGGGACTCTTTATGGCTACACCTTC. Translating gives CASSLGTLYGYTF.

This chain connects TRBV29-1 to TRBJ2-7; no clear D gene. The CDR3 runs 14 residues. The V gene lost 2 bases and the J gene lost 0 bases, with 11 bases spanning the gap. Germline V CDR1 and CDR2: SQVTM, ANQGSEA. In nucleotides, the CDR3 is TGCAGCGTTGAACTATCCGGAAGCTCCTACGAGCAGTACTTC. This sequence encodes CSVELSGSSYEQYF.